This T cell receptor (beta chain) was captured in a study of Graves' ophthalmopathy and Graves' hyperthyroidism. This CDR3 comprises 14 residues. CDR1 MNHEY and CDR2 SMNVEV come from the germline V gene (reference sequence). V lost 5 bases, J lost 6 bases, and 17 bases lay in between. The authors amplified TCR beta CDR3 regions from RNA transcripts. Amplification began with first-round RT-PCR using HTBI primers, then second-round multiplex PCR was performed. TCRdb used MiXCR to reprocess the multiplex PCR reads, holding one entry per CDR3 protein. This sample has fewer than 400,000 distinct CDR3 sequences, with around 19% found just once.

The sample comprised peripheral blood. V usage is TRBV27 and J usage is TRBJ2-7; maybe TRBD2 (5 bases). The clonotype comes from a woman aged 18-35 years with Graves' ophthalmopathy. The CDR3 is CASSDRFSSSEQYF. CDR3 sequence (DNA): TGTGCCAGCAGTGACCGTTTTTCTAGCTCCGAGCAGTACTTC.